A selection of T cell receptor beta chains follows, all from one sample in a study of T cell responses to AZD1222 COVID-19 vaccine. Using immunoSEQ multiplex PCR, the repertoire was profiled, and TCRdb retains in-frame clones only, with some absent. The sample includes roughly 110,000 clones, more than 70% seen only once; the top ten take 6% to 7%. This specimen consisted of peripheral blood, obtained on day 0 of AZD1222 vaccination. The receptors stem from an adult in good health. Each CDR3 is given with its conserved first and last residue. The D gene is left open where the match is weak. Clone size is given for some rows only: seen once, a few or many times, or a class if the clone is expanded.

NA TRBD2 TRBJ2-2 TRBV27 TGTGCCAGCAGTTTATCGATCTGGCTAGCGGGTCCAACCGGGGAGCTGTTTTTT CASSLSIWLAGPTGELFF
NA NA TRBJ2-3 TRBV5-1 TGCGCCAGCAGCTTGGCGAGGTGGGAGGCAGATACGCAGTATTTT CASSLARWEADTQYF
NA TRBD1 TRBJ1-1 TRBV15 TGTGCCACCAGCGGAGTGGGACAGGTTTCTGCTGAAGCTTTCTTT CATSGVGQVSAEAFF
NA NA TRBJ2-1 TRBV19 TGTGCCAGTAGTATAGGGCAGAAGAACAATGAGCAGTTCTTC CASSIGQKNNEQFF
NA TRBD2 TRBJ2-5 TRBV27 TGTGCCAGCACCTCCGGGACTAGCGGGACCCAAGAGACCCAGTACTTC CASTSGTSGTQETQYF
few NA TRBJ1-2 TRBV5-1 TGCGCCAGCAGCTCACAGGGAAGCTACACCTTC CASSSQGSYTF
NA NA TRBJ2-5 TRBV3-1/TRBV3-2 TGTGCCAGCAGCCAAGTGGAGACCCAGTACTTC CASSQVETQYF
NA NA TRBJ1-1 TRBV18 TGTGCCAGCTCACTTTTGGATCGCGAGGCGACTTTCTTT CASSLLDREATFF
NA NA TRBJ1-5 TRBV19 TGTGCCAGTACCCCCGGGGGCAGGGGAAATCAGCCCCAGCATTTT CASTPGGRGNQPQHF
NA TRBD1 TRBJ2-7 TRBV6-2/TRBV6-3 TGTGCCAGCAGTTGGGGGACAGGAGGAGAGGTTCGCTACGAGCAGTACTTC CASSWGTGGEVRYEQYF
NA TRBD2 TRBJ2-3 TRBV18 TGTGCCAGCTCATCCGGGACTAGCGGGAGACTGACAGATACGCAGTATTTT CASSSGTSGRLTDTQYF
NA NA TRBJ1-4 TRBV11-1 TGTGCCAGCAGCTTAGGATCTGCAACTAATGAAAAACTGTTTTTT CASSLGSATNEKLFF
NA NA TRBJ1-2 TRBV28 TGTGCCAGCGGACGAAACTATGGCTACACCTTC CASGRNYGYTF
few TRBD1 TRBJ1-2 TRBV30 TGTGCCTGGAGTGTACAGGGGGGGAGCTACACCTTC CAWSVQGGSYTF
NA NA TRBJ2-7 TRBV19 TGTGCCAGTAGTCTCGACGTGGGGTCCTACGAGCAGTACTTC CASSLDVGSYEQYF
once NA TRBJ1-5 TRBV4-3 TGCGCCAGCAGCCAAGATGGTCGAAGCTCTCCCCAGCATTTT CASSQDGRSSPQHF
few NA TRBJ1-6 TRBV4-2 TGTGCCAGCAGCCAAGATTGGACCGGGGGGCCTTCACCCCTCCACTTT CASSQDWTGGPSPLHF
once TRBD1 TRBJ1-2 TRBV5-1 TGCGCCAGCAGTTTTTCCGGGACAGCGTCCCTCTCGAACTATGGCTACACCTTC CASSFSGTASLSNYGYTF
once NA TRBJ2-7 TRBV30 TGTGCCTGGAGTTCCGGGACCGCCTACGAGCAGTACTTC CAWSSGTAYEQYF
NA NA TRBJ2-2 TRBV7-2 TGTGCCAGCAGCCCTCTAGGCACCGGGGAGCTGTTTTTT CASSPLGTGELFF
NA TRBD2 TRBJ2-2 TRBV7-9 TGTGCCAGCAGCCCCTACCGGCCAGCGGGAGACACCGGGGAGCTGTTTTTT CASSPYRPAGDTGELFF
once NA TRBJ2-3 TRBV29-1 TGCAGCGGCGCCTCCTCGGGACTTAACACAGATACGCAGTATTTT CSGASSGLNTDTQYF
NA NA TRBJ1-1 TRBV6-5 TGTGCCAGCAGTTACGGACAGATAAACACTGAAGCTTTCTTT CASSYGQINTEAFF
NA NA TRBJ1-4 TRBV25-1 TGTGCCAGCAGCGACCGTTTTCAGGTTGCAACTAATGAAAAACTGTTTTTT CASSDRFQVATNEKLFF
NA TRBD1 TRBJ2-7 TRBV7-2 TGTGCCAGCAGCTTTGGGACAGGGAGTCCCTACGAGCAGTACTTC CASSFGTGSPYEQYF
once TRBD1 TRBJ1-5 TRBV29-1 TGCAGCGTGGGACAGGGTGCAGATCAGCCCCAGCATTTT CSVGQGADQPQHF
NA NA TRBJ2-4 TRBV11-1 TGTGCCAGCAGCCCGTCTTGGGCCAAAAACATTCAGTACTTC CASSPSWAKNIQYF
NA TRBD2 TRBJ2-7 TRBV25-1 TGTGCCAGCAGTGAATCTACGCCTAGCGGCTACTACGAGCAGTACTTC CASSESTPSGYYEQYF
NA TRBD2 TRBJ2-7 TRBV6-6 TGTGCCAGCAGCCGTGGCCGGCGAGCGGGAGTAGAGGTTTTGGGCTACGAGCAGTACTTC CASSRGRRAGVEVLGYEQYF
NA NA TRBJ1-5 TRBV12-3/TRBV12-4 TGTGCCAGCAGTTTAAGAGGGGACCAGCCCCAGCATTTT CASSLRGDQPQHF
NA NA TRBJ1-1 TRBV4-2 TGTGCCAGCAGCCACTTAACCCAGGGACGGGGGAACACTGAAGCTTTCTTT CASSHLTQGRGNTEAFF
NA TRBD1 TRBJ2-3 TRBV5-4 TGTGCCAGCAGCTCGGGGACAGCCCACACAGATACGCAGTATTTT CASSSGTAHTDTQYF
NA TRBD1 TRBJ2-1 TRBV19 TGTGCCAGTAGCCGGACAGGGGGTGCGGGATACAATGAGCAGTTCTTC CASSRTGGAGYNEQFF
NA NA TRBJ2-1 TRBV14 TGTGCCAGCAGCCCAGAGCCCTACAATGAGCAGTTCTTC CASSPEPYNEQFF
NA TRBD2 TRBJ2-1 TRBV5-1 TGCGCCAGCAGCTTGGGGGGCCTAGCGGGAGATGAGCAGTTCTTC CASSLGGLAGDEQFF
NA NA TRBJ2-7 TRBV5-8 TGTGCCAGCAGCCCTAAAGGTAGCTCCTACGAGCAGTACTTC CASSPKGSSYEQYF
once TRBD1 TRBJ1-5 TRBV4-1 TGCGCCAGCAGCCAAGATCCCACAGGGGGGAATCAGCCCCAGCATTTT CASSQDPTGGNQPQHF
NA TRBD1 TRBJ2-6 TRBV5-1 TGCGCCAGCAGCTCGGGGGGACAGGGGTCCTCTGGGGCCAACGTCCTGACTTTC CASSSGGQGSSGANVLTF
NA TRBD2 TRBJ2-1 TRBV2 TGTGCCACCCCCCGGTCTAGCGGGAGGGCGGTTCCCAATGAGCAGTTCTTC CATPRSSGRAVPNEQFF
NA NA TRBJ2-4 TRBV3-1/TRBV3-2 TGTGCCAGCAGCCGGGACTTGCCCCTAGCCAAAAACATTCAGTACTTC CASSRDLPLAKNIQYF
once NA TRBJ1-5 TRBV7-2 TGTGCCAGCAGCTTATCGGGGGGTCAAAGTCAGCCCCAGCATTTT CASSLSGGQSQPQHF
NA NA TRBJ1-1 TRBV5-4 TGTGCCAGCAGCTTGGGAGGTGGTTGGGGCACGGCGAACACTGAAGCTTTCTTT CASSLGGGWGTANTEAFF
once NA TRBJ2-7 TRBV18 TGTGCCAGCTCACCAGGAGATACCTACGAGCAGTACTTC CASSPGDTYEQYF
NA TRBD1 TRBJ1-1 TRBV12-3/TRBV12-4 TGTGCCAGCGGCACAGGGGTATGGACTGAAGCTTTCTTT CASGTGVWTEAFF
few TRBD1 TRBJ1-5 TRBV3-1/TRBV3-2 TGTGCCAGCAGCCAATGGACAGGGGGTAACAATCAGCCCCAGCATTTT CASSQWTGGNNQPQHF
few NA TRBJ2-3 TRBV12-3/TRBV12-4 TGTGCCAGCAGTTTATTTGGAAATACGCAGTATTTT CASSLFGNTQYF
NA NA TRBJ2-6 TRBV6-5 TGTGCCAGCAGTTACGTGGGTTCTGGGGCCAACGTCCTGACTTTC CASSYVGSGANVLTF
NA NA TRBJ2-2 TRBV5-1 TGCGCCAGCAGCTTGACAGACAGGACGAACACCGGGGAGCTGTTTTTT CASSLTDRTNTGELFF
NA NA TRBJ1-3 TRBV6-5 TGTGCCAGCAGACCAGGGGTTGGAAACACCATATATTTT CASRPGVGNTIYF
NA TRBD2 TRBJ2-1 TRBV7-9 TGTGCCAGCAGCTTAGTTGGCGGGAGTTACAATGAGCAGTTCTTC CASSLVGGSYNEQFF
NA TRBD2 TRBJ2-1 TRBV6-1 TGTGCCAGCACCCTAGCGGGAGTTAGCTACAATGAGCAGTTCTTC CASTLAGVSYNEQFF
NA NA TRBJ1-5 TRBV18 TGTGCCAGCTCACCTCGACAGACTGATAGCAATCAGCCCCAGCATTTT CASSPRQTDSNQPQHF
NA NA TRBJ1-2 TRBV28 TGTGCCAGCGGTACAGGGTTGAGGAGTGGCTACACCTTC CASGTGLRSGYTF
NA TRBD1 TRBJ1-2 TRBV6-4 TGTGCCAGCAGTGACTCGACGGGACAGGCAAACTATGGCTACACCTTC CASSDSTGQANYGYTF